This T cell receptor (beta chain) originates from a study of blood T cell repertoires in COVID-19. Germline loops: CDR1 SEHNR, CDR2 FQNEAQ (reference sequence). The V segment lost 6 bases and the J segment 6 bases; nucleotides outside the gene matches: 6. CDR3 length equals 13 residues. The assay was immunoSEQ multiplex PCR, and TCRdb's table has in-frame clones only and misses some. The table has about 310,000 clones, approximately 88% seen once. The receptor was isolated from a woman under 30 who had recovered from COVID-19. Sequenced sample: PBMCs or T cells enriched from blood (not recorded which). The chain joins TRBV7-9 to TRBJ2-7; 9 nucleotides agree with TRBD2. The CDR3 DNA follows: TGTGCCAGCAGGAGGACTAGCGAGTTCGAGCAGTACTTC. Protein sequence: CASRRTSEFEQYF.